The TCR beta chain under discussion was sequenced for a study of shared clonotypes between healthy human individuals. Study findings and constraints: Naive subsets typically showed greater estimated richness than memory subsets. At large depth, rarefaction still showed sorted-subset sequencing to be incomplete. Shared clonotypes: roughly 5% naive CD4, roughly 3.8% naive CD8, roughly 2.2% memory CD4, 0.4% to 0.45% memory CD8.

Each sorted subset replicate got 200 ng genomic DNA, tens of thousands of genomes. Libraries were prepared by immunoSEQ multiplex PCR; TCRdb keeps only in-frame clonotypes and omits some of them. Among millions of clones, 85% to 95% were seen once, and the ten largest hold 0.35% to 0.5%. Notes on this clone: The target antigen is unknown.

The germline CDR1 and CDR2 sequences are SGHTA and FQGTGA. The germline V and J ends were trimmed by 2 bases and 4 bases, with 19 bases remaining between them. This CDR3 is built from 17 residues. The gene calls are TRBV7-3 and TRBJ2-3; the D gene is possibly TRBD1 (5 bases). The sequenced material came from naive CD4+ T cells from PBMCs. Noted subset: CD45RA+ positively selected. The receptor comes from a young man in good health. Some clones in this sample may be carry-over from other donors' samples. The CDR3 region has the DNA TGTGCCAGCAGCTTATTGGGTGGGGCTATTAGGTCAGATACGCAGTATTTT. Protein: CASSLLGGAIRSDTQYF.